The 17 T cell receptor beta chains below come from one sample, sequenced in a study of blood T cell repertoires in COVID-19. TCRdb's table, derived via immunoSEQ multiplex PCR, lists solely in-frame clones and lacks some. The sample has about 100,000 clones, 70% to 80% seen once. The sample comprised peripheral blood. All receptors come from a woman aged 70-85 years with acute or convalescent COVID-19.

The chain carries TRBV5-4 and TRBJ1-1; D not certain. This CDR3 region has 15 residues. Germline loops: CDR1 SGHNT, CDR2 YYREEE (reference sequence). V lost 5 bases and J 4 bases, leaving 18 bases between the germline ends. The CDR3 DNA reads as TGTGCCAGCAGTCCACCCCTACTGCCGGGCACTGAAGCTTTCTTT. Its protein product is CASSPPLLPGTEAFF.

The gene calls are TRBV7-2 and TRBJ2-1; TRBD1 agrees at 8 bases. Germline V CDR1 and CDR2: SGHTA, FQGNSA. V lost 5 bases, J lost 1 base, and 4 bases stayed unmatched. There are 15 residues in the CDR3. In nucleotides, the CDR3 is TGTGCCAGCAGCAGTGGACAGGGTTCCTACAATGAGCAGTTCTTC. Encoded protein: CASSSGQGSYNEQFF.

The rearrangement uses TRBV6-6 and TRBJ1-1; TRBD1 agrees at 9 bases. This CDR3 has 13 residues. Germline V gene lookup returns CDR1 MNHNY and CDR2 SVGAGI (reference sequence). V was pared by 6 bases and J by 7 bases, with 6 bases of the junction left unmatched. Here the CDR3 DNA reads TGTGCCAGCAGCTTTGACAGGGGGGGTGAAGCTTTCTTT. It specifies CASSFDRGGEAFF.

The rearrangement links TRBV3-1 (or the pseudogene TRBV3-2) to TRBJ1-3; D not resolved. Germline V gene lookup returns CDR1 LGHDT and CDR2 YNNKEL (reference sequence). V was shortened by 0 bases and J by 0 bases, with 9 bases between the two germline ends. There are 16 residues in the CDR3. Written as DNA, the CDR3 is TGTGCCAGCAGCCAAGATTGGAGCTCCTCTGGAAACACCATATATTTT. This sequence encodes CASSQDWSSSGNTIYF.

The chain uses TRBV10-2 and TRBJ1-4; TRBD1 might be the D (6 bases). There are 15 residues in the CDR3. Trimming shortened V by 5 bases and J by 2 bases, and 12 bases separated the two germline ends. Germline V gives CDR1 WSHSY, CDR2 SAAADI. Here the CDR3 DNA reads TGCGCCAGCAGTCAGGGGTTTGGGACTAATGAAAAACTGTTTTTT. As protein: CASSQGFGTNEKLFF.

This clone showed up just once. V is TRBV7-8 and J is TRBJ2-1; a possible D gene is TRBD1 (5 bases). Trimming cost V 4 bases and J 4 bases, with 14 bases left between them. CDR3 length: 15 residues. Germline V gene data show CDR1 as SGHVS and CDR2 as FQNEAQ. CDR3 in amino acids: CASSSTAKVYNEQFF. In DNA form, the CDR3 reads TGTGCCAGCAGCTCGACAGCGAAGGTGTACAATGAGCAGTTCTTC.

The CDR3 DNA is TGTGCCTCGACAGCGCACTCTGGAAACACCATATATTTT. This encodes CASTAHSGNTIYF. This chain uses TRBV30 with TRBJ1-3; D perhaps matches TRBD1 (5 bases). The CDR3 loop spans 13 amino acids. V lost 7 bases, J lost 0 bases, and 10 bases lay in between. Germline V CDR1 and CDR2: GTSNPN, SVGIG (reference sequence).

V is TRBV5-6 and J is TRBJ2-1, with 11 nucleotides matching TRBD2. The CDR3 sequence is 15 residues long. V dropped 6 bases and J dropped 5; count of bases not matched to a gene: 7. From germline, CDR1 is SGHDT and CDR2 YYEEEE. DNA of the CDR3: TGTGCCAGCACCCTCCGACTAGCGGGGAACAATGAGCAGTTCTTC. The encoded protein is CASTLRLAGNNEQFF.

The genes are TRBV20-1 and TRBJ2-2; D is unclear. This CDR3 is built from 14 residues. CDR1 is DFQATT and CDR2 is SNEGSKA in the germline V gene (reference sequence). The V and J ends lost 3 bases and 0 bases respectively, with 8 bases between them. The CDR3 coding sequence is TGCAGTGCTAGTGGGCAGTCGAACACCGGGGAGCTGTTTTTT. Translation gives CSASGQSNTGELFF.

J is TRBJ1-2 and V is TRBV9; tentatively, D is TRBD1 (6 bases). Germline V gives CDR1 SGDLS, CDR2 YYNGEE. Trimming took 0 bases from V and 4 from J, leaving 7 bases between them. The CDR3 loop spans 13 amino acids. The CDR3 DNA is TGTGCCAGCAGCGTAGTAGGGGGCTATGGCTACACCTTC. It specifies CASSVVGGYGYTF.

The genes are TRBV6-4 and TRBJ2-2, with TRBD2 identical over 9 bases. In germline, CDR1 is MRHNA, CDR2 SNTAGT. This CDR3 is 18 amino acids long. V lost 2 bases, J lost 6 bases, and 13 bases stayed unmatched. The CDR3 DNA reads TGTGCCAGCAGTGACATTCGGCGGGGGGGCGCCAGCGCCGGGGAGCTGTTTTTT. This gives the protein CASSDIRRGGASAGELFF.

V gene TRBV18 combines with J gene TRBJ2-7, with D tentatively TRBD1 (5 bases). V was clipped by 2 bases and J by 0 bases, with 8 bases between them. The CDR3 is 14 amino acids. Germline V lookup: CDR1 KGHSH, CDR2 LQKENI. The CDR3 spells CASSPKQGSYEQYF. The CDR3 DNA is TGTGCCAGCTCACCAAAGCAGGGCTCCTACGAGCAGTACTTC.

The DNA for the CDR3 is TGTGCCAGCAGTGAAACAGAACTCAATGAGCAGTTCTTC. Translated: CASSETELNEQFF. The V call is TRBV2, the J call TRBJ2-1; D is ambiguous. Trimming removed 2 bases from V and 6 bases from J, with 8 bases in between. The CDR3 sequence is 13 residues long. Per the germline V gene, CDR1 is SNHLY and CDR2 is FYNNEI.

The rearrangement joins TRBV29-1 to TRBJ1-6; 7 bases fit TRBD1. Germline loops: CDR1 SQVTM, CDR2 ANQGSEA. With 4 bases clipped from V and 10 bases from J, the junction kept 7 bases outside the gene matches. This CDR3 has 13 amino acids. The CDR3: CSVAEGGQSPLHF. The DNA for the CDR3 is TGCAGCGTTGCTGAAGGGGGCCAATCACCCCTCCACTTT.

This clone showed up just a few times. The CDR3 sequence: CASSVGVSGGYSYNEQFF. The CDR3 DNA reads TGTGCCAGCAGCGTAGGGGTTAGCGGGGGTTACTCCTACAATGAGCAGTTCTTC. This rearrangement joins TRBV9 to TRBJ2-1, with TRBD2 identical over 9 bases. The CDR3 extends over 18 amino acids. Germline V lookup: CDR1 SGDLS, CDR2 YYNGEE. The trim removed 0 bases at V and 0 bases at J, leaving 7 bases unmatched. Using reference TRBV9 and TRBJ2-1 for the parts outside the CDR3, the full variable domain is DSGVTQTPKHLITATGQRVTLRCSPRSGDLSVYWYQQSLDQGLQFLIQYYNGEERAKGNILERFSAQQFPDLHSELNLSSLELGDSALYFCASSVGVSGGYSYNEQFFGPGTRLTVL.

V and J are TRBV6-4 and TRBJ1-2, with TRBD1 matching over 7 bases. Germline CDR1 is MRHNA and CDR2 is SNTAGT. CDR3 length: 21 amino acids. The V gene end was trimmed by 2 bases and the J gene end by 3 bases; junction bases not matched to a gene: 24. In nucleotides, the CDR3 is TGTGCCAGCAGTGACCTCCGGGACAGCTTAACTTCTCGGTCCGGGGACTATGGCTACACCTTC. This gives the protein CASSDLRDSLTSRSGDYGYTF.

The chain uses TRBV30 and TRBJ1-3; unclear D gene. The CDR3 totals 13 residues. V lost 4 bases and J lost 1, with 8 bases in between. CDR1 is GTSNPN and CDR2 is SVGIG in the germline V gene (reference sequence). The CDR3 DNA follows: TGTGCCTGGACCCCCGGTTCTGGAAACACCATATATTTT. Translated, it gives CAWTPGSGNTIYF.